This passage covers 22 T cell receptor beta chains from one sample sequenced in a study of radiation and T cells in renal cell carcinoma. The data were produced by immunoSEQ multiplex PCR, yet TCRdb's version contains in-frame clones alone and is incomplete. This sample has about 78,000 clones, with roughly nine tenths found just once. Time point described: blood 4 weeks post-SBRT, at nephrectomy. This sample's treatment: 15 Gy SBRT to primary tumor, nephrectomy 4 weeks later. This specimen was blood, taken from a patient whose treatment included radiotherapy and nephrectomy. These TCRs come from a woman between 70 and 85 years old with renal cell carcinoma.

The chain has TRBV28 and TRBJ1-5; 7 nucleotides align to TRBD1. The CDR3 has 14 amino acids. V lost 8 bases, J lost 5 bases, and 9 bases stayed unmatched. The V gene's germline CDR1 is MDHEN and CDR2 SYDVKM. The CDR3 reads CASGSQGSYQPQHF. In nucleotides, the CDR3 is TGTGCCAGCGGCTCACAGGGGTCTTATCAGCCCCAGCATTTT.

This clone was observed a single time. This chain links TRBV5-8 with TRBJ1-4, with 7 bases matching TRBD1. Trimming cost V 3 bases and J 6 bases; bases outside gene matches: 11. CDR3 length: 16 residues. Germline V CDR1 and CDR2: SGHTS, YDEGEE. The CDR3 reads CASSYTGAARDEKLFF. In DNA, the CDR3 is TGTGCCAGCAGCTACACAGGGGCGGCACGCGATGAAAAACTGTTTTTT.

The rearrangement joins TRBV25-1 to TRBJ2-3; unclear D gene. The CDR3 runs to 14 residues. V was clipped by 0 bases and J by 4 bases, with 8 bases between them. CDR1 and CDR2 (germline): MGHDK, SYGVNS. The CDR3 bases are TGTGCCAGCAGTGAATATCCTAGTGCAGATACGCAGTATTTT. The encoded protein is CASSEYPSADTQYF. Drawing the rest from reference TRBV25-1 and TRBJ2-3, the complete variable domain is EADIYQTPRYLVIGTGKKITLECSQTMGHDKMYWYQQDPGMELHLIHYSYGVNSTEKGDLSSESTVSRIRTEHFPLTLESARPSHTSQYLCASSEYPSADTQYFGPGTRLTVL.

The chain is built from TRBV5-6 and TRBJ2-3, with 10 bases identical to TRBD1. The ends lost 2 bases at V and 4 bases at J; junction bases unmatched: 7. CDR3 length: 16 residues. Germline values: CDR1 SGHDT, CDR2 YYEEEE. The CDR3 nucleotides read TGTGCCAGCAGCTTTCCGGGACAGGGGACGGCAGATACGCAGTATTTT. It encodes CASSFPGQGTADTQYF.

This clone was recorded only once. Here the CDR3 reads CASSLFDRGPGELFF. Here the CDR3 DNA reads TGCGCCAGCAGCTTGTTTGACAGGGGTCCCGGGGAGCTGTTTTTT. This chain links TRBV5-1 with TRBJ2-2, with TRBD1 identical over 8 bases. Germline lookup yields CDR1 SGHRS and CDR2 YFSETQ. The CDR3 totals 15 residues. Losses at the gene ends were 1 base for V and 6 bases for J; bases not matched to a gene: 5.

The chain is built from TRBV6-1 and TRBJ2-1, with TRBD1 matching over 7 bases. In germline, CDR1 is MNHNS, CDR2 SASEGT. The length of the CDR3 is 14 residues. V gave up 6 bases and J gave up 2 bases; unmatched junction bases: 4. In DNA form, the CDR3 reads TGTGCCAGCAGACAGGGGTCCGCCTACAATGAGCAGTTCTTC. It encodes CASRQGSAYNEQFF.

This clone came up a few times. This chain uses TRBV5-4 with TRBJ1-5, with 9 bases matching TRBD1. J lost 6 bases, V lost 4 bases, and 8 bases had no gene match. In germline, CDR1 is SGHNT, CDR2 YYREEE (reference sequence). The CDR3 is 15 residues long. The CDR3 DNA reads TGTGCCAGCAGCGTGACAGGGGGGTCTGCTCAGCCCCAGCATTTT. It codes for CASSVTGGSAQPQHF.

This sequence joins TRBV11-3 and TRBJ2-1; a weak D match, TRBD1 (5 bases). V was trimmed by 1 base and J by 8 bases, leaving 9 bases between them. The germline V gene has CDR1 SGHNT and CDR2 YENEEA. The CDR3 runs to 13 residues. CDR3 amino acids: CASSLVSGHEQFF. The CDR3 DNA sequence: TGTGCCAGCAGCTTAGTGTCAGGGCATGAGCAGTTCTTC.

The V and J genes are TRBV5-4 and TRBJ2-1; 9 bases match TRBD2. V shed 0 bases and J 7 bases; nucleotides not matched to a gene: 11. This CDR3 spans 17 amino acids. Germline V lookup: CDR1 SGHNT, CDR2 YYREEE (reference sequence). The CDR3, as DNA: TGTGCCAGCAGCTTGGAGAGCGGGGGGACCCAAAGTAATGAGCAGTTCTTC. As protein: CASSLESGGTQSNEQFF.

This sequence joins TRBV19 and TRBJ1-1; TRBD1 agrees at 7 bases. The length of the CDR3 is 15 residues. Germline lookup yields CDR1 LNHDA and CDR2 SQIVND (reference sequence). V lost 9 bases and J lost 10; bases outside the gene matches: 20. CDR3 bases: TGTGCCAGGCTGGACAGGCCGTCTAATTTCGGTGTAGCTTTCTTT. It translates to CARLDRPSNFGVAFF.

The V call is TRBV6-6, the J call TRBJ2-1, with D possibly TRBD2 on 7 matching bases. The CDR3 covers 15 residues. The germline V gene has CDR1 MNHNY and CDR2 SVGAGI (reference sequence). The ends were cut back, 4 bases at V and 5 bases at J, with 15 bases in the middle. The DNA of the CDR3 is TGTGCCAGCAGTTCGGGGGGCCTACCGAACAATGAGCAGTTCTTC. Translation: CASSSGGLPNNEQFF.

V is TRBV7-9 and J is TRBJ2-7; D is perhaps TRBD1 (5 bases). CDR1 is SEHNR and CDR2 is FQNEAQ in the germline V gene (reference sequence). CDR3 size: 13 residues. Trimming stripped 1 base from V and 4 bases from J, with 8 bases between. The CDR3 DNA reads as TGTGCCAGCAGCTTAGACAGGTTTTACGAGCAGTACTTC. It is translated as CASSLDRFYEQYF.

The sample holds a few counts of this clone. The CDR3 sequence: CASSPAGRNSPLHF. The CDR3 DNA reads as TGTGCCAGCAGTCCCGCAGGGAGGAATTCACCCCTCCACTTT. The chain carries TRBV2 and TRBJ1-6; D perhaps matches TRBD1 (5 bases). Germline V gives CDR1 SNHLY, CDR2 FYNNEI. Between the trimmed V and J ends, which lost 5 bases and 7 bases, there was a span of 12 bases. CDR3 length: 14 residues.

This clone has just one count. DNA of the CDR3: TGCGCCAGCAGCCAAGGGGGTAGCTCCTTCGCCGGGGAGCTGTTTTTT. Amino acids: CASSQGGSSFAGELFF. The V call is TRBV4-1, the J call TRBJ2-2; D call uncertain. Germline CDR1 reads MGHRA; CDR2 reads YSYEKL. This CDR3 contains 16 residues. Trimming removed 1 base at V and 6 bases at J, with 15 bases between.

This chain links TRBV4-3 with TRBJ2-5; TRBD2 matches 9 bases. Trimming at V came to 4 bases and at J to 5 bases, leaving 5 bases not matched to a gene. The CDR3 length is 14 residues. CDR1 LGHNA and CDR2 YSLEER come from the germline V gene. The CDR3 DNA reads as TGCGCCAGCAGCCGCGGGGGGGGGCCGGAGACCCAGTACTTC. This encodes CASSRGGGPETQYF.

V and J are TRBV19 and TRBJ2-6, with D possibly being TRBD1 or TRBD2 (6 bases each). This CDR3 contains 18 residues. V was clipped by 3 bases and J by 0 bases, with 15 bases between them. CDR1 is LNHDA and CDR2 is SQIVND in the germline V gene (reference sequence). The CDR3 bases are TGTGCCAGTAGTATTCGGGGGACACCTATCTCTGGGGCCAACGTCCTGACTTTC. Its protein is CASSIRGTPISGANVLTF.

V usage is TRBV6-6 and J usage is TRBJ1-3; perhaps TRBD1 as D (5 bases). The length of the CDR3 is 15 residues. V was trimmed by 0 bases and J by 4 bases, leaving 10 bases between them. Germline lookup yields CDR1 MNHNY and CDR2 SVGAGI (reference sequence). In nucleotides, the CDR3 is TGTGCCAGCAGTTACTCCTCAGGGCTAGGAAACACCATATATTTT. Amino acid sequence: CASSYSSGLGNTIYF.

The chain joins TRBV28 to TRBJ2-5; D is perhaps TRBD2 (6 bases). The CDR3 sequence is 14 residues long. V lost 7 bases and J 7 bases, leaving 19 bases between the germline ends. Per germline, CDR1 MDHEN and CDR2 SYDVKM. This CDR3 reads CASTTRGTPPTQYF. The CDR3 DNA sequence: TGTGCCAGCACAACCCGGGGGACCCCCCCGACCCAGTACTTC. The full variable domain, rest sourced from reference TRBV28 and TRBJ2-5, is DVKVTQSSRYLVKRTGEKVFLECVQDMDHENMFWYRQDPGLGLRLIYFSYDVKMKEKGDIPEGYSVSREKKERFSLILESASTNQTSMYLCASTTRGTPPTQYFGPGTRLLVL.

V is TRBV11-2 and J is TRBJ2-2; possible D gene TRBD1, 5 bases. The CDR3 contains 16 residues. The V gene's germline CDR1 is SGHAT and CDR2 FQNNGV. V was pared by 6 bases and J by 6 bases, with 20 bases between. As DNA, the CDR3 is TGTGCCAGCAGTTCCCTCTTGGCAGGGTGGGCCGGGGAGCTGTTTTTT. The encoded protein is CASSSLLAGWAGELFF.

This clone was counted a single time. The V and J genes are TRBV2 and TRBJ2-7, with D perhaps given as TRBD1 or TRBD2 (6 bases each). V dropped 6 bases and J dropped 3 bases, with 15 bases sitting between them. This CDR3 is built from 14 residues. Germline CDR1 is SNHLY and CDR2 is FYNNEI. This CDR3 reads CASSYGGTRYEQYF. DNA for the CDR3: TGTGCCAGCAGCTATGGGGGGACACGCTACGAGCAGTACTTC. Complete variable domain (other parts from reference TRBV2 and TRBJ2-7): EPEVTQTPSHQVTQMGQEVILRCVPISNHLYFYWYRQILGQKVEFLVSFYNNEISEKSEIFDDQFSVERPDGSNFTLKIRSTKLEDSAMYFCASSYGGTRYEQYFGPGTRLTVT.

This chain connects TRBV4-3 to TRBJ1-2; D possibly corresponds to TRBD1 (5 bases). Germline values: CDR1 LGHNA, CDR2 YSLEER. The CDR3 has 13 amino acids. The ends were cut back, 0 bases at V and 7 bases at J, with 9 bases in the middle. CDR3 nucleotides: TGCGCCAGCAGCCAAGAATTGGGGGTTGGCTACACCTTC. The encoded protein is CASSQELGVGYTF.

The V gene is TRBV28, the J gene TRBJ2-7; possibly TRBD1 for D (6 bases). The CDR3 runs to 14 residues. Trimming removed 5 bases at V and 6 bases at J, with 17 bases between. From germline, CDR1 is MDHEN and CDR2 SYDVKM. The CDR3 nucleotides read TGTGCCAGCAGTCCCGGGACACTCCCGCCCGAGCAGTACTTC. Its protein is CASSPGTLPPEQYF. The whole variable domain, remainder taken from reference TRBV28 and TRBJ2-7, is DVKVTQSSRYLVKRTGEKVFLECVQDMDHENMFWYRQDPGLGLRLIYFSYDVKMKEKGDIPEGYSVSREKKERFSLILESASTNQTSMYLCASSPGTLPPEQYFGPGTRLTVT.